The 2 T cell receptor beta chains below all came from one sample that was sequenced in a study of T-cell memory formation after mild COVID-19. TCRdb re-called the 5' RACE reads through MiXCR, storing one row per CDR3 protein. The sample contains approximately 240,000 distinct CDR3 sequences, over 15% of which appear only once. The sample consisted of PBMCs or a T cell subset sorted from them (not recorded which). These receptors came from a young man who had mild COVID-19 (a few samples of this study predate the infection). Cell type and time point are not known.

This clonotype was seen more than once but under ten times. The chain links TRBV7-9 to TRBJ2-3; 8 bases align to TRBD2. Germline V gives CDR1 SEHNR, CDR2 FQNEAQ (reference sequence). The CDR3 is made up of 14 amino acids. After removal of 2 bases from V and 7 bases from J, the junction contained 5 bases not matched to a gene. The CDR3 DNA sequence: TGTGCCAGCAGCTTATCCGGGGGGGCCCATACGCAGTATTTT. Translation: CASSLSGGAHTQYF. The full variable domain, with the rest looked up from reference TRBV7-9 and TRBJ2-3, is DTGVSQNPRHKITKRGQNVTFRCDPISEHNRLYWYRQTLGQGPEFLTYFQNEAQLEKSRLLSDRFSAERPKGSFSTLEIQRTEQGDSAMYLCASSLSGGAHTQYFGPGTRLTVL.

This clonotype was counted only a few times. The chain recombines TRBV5-6 with TRBJ1-1, with no clear D. Looked up from germline, CDR1 is SGHDT and CDR2 is YYEEEE. The CDR3 spans 17 residues. With 2 bases removed from V and 0 bases from J, the gap between germline ends came to 17 bases. DNA of the CDR3: TGTGCCAGCAGCTTCTCCCATGATGGGCGGGTGAACACTGAAGCTTTCTTT. Translation gives CASSFSHDGRVNTEAFF. The whole variable domain, filled in from reference TRBV5-6 and TRBJ1-1, reads DAGVTQSPTHLIKTRGQQVTLRCSPKSGHDTVSWYQQALGQGPQFIFQYYEEEERQRGNFPDRFSGHQFPNYSSELNVNALLLGDSALYLCASSFSHDGRVNTEAFFGQGTRLTVV.